Below, 19 T cell receptor beta chains from the same sample are listed, as sequenced in a study of blood T cell repertoires in COVID-19. The repertoire was sequenced with immunoSEQ multiplex PCR; TCRdb's copy has only in-frame clones and lacks some. The table has about 110,000 clones, around 81% seen once. Sequenced: peripheral blood. These receptor sequences come from a woman aged 70-85 years with acute or convalescent COVID-19.

The CDR3, as DNA: TGTGCCAGCAGCTTACTAGGGAGCTCCTACAATGAGCAGTTCTTC. Residues: CASSLLGSSYNEQFF. This chain uses TRBV7-3 with TRBJ2-1, with TRBD2 as a possible D gene (5 bases). CDR3 length: 15 amino acids. V was clipped by 2 bases and J by 0 bases, with 8 bases between them. CDR1 SGHTA and CDR2 FQGTGA come from the germline V gene.

This clone was observed a single time. The DNA for the CDR3 is TGTGCCAGCAGCCAACGGACCGCTGGGGCAGAGACCCAGTACTTC. Translated: CASSQRTAGAETQYF. V and J are TRBV14 and TRBJ2-5, with a tentative D call TRBD1 (5 bases). This CDR3 region has 15 residues. The germline V and J ends were trimmed by 2 bases and 4 bases, with 14 bases remaining between them. The germline V gene encodes CDR1 SGHDN and CDR2 FVKESK.

The CDR3 coding sequence is TGTGCCTGGAGTCATCTAGCGGGGGGGACAAATGAGCAGTTCTTC. Its protein product is CAWSHLAGGTNEQFF. The chain links TRBV30 to TRBJ2-1; 12 bases line up with TRBD2. Germline V gene data show CDR1 as GTSNPN and CDR2 as SVGIG (reference sequence). V trimming: 2 bases; J trimming: 7 bases; junction bases outside the gene matches: 6. The CDR3 covers 15 residues. Using reference TRBV30 and TRBJ2-1 for the parts outside the CDR3, the full variable domain is SQTIHQWPATLVQPVGSPLSLECTVEGTSNPNLYWYRQAAGRGLQLLFYSVGIGQISSEVPQNLSASRPQDRQFILSSKKLLLSDSGFYLCAWSHLAGGTNEQFFGPGTRLTVL.

This clone was seen a handful of times. The chain links TRBV20-1 to TRBJ2-3; 11 positions match TRBD2. CDR1 is DFQATT and CDR2 is SNEGSKA in the germline V gene (reference sequence). The CDR3 covers 16 residues. After removal of 3 bases from V and 3 bases from J, the junction contained 8 bases not matched to a gene. The CDR3 sequence: CSASLRLAGTTDTQYF. Written as DNA, the CDR3 is TGCAGTGCTAGTCTGAGACTAGCGGGGACAACAGATACGCAGTATTTT.

CDR3 protein: CASSAPGLHTQYF. The DNA of the CDR3 is TGTGCCAGCAGCGCTCCGGGACTTCATACGCAGTATTTT. This chain uses TRBV12-3 or TRBV12-4 with TRBJ2-3, with D possibly TRBD2 on 6 matching bases. This CDR3 region has 13 residues. Between the trimmed V and J ends, which lost 6 bases and 7 bases, there was a span of 14 bases.

The chain uses TRBV19 and TRBJ2-7, with TRBD2 matching 14 bases. This CDR3 has 14 residues. In germline, CDR1 is LNHDA, CDR2 SQIVND (reference sequence). V lost 4 bases, J lost 5 bases, and 1 base stayed unmatched. The CDR3 reads CASSTGLAGDEQYF. CDR3 coding DNA: TGTGCCAGTAGTACGGGACTAGCGGGAGACGAGCAGTACTTC.

A remark on this clone: A junction end diverges from the germline sequence, so it may reflect a read error. The rearrangement links TRBV30 to TRBJ2-7; TRBD2 matches at 7 bases. Germline values: CDR1 GTSNPN, CDR2 SVGIG (reference sequence). The CDR3 is made up of 13 amino acids. For the CDR3, the DNA is TGTGCCTGGAGTGTAGGGTCTAGCGGTGGCCGATCTTTC. This translates into CAWSVGSSGGRSF.

The gene calls are TRBV6-5 and TRBJ1-6; maybe TRBD1 (5 bases). Germline CDR1 and CDR2: MNHEY and SVGAGI. The CDR3 spans 13 residues. Deletions cut 8 bases from V and 8 bases from J, with 13 bases between. In DNA form, the CDR3 reads TGTGCCAGCTCGCCGGGGGTCGATTCACCCCTCCACTTT. Its translation is CASSPGVDSPLHF.

The V and J genes are TRBV6-6 and TRBJ1-6; D remains ambiguous. This CDR3 is built from 16 residues. V lost 0 bases and J 3 bases, leaving 9 bases between the germline ends. Germline CDR1 is MNHNY and CDR2 is SVGAGI (reference sequence). CDR3 bases: TGTGCCAGCAGTTACTCTTCTGAGGGCTATAATTCACCCCTCCACTTT. As protein: CASSYSSEGYNSPLHF.

The chain's CDR3 is CAWGNRGSNQPQHF. The DNA for the CDR3 is TGTGCCTGGGGTAACAGGGGGAGCAATCAGCCCCAGCATTTT. The chain combines TRBV30 with TRBJ1-5, with TRBD1 identical over 8 bases. The V gene's germline CDR1 is GTSNPN and CDR2 SVGIG (reference sequence). The CDR3 loop spans 14 amino acids. Trimming cost V 5 bases and J 1 base; bases outside gene matches: 4. Using reference TRBV30 and TRBJ1-5 for the parts outside the CDR3, the full variable domain is SQTIHQWPATLVQPVGSPLSLECTVEGTSNPNLYWYRQAAGRGLQLLFYSVGIGQISSEVPQNLSASRPQDRQFILSSKKLLLSDSGFYLCAWGNRGSNQPQHFGDGTRLSIL.

V usage is TRBV7-2 and J usage is TRBJ2-7, with TRBD2 matching 13 bases. The V and J ends lost 4 bases and 2 bases, in that order; junction bases with no gene match: 11. This CDR3 is 18 amino acids long. Germline CDR1 reads SGHTA; CDR2 reads FQGNSA. CDR3 sequence: CASSSSPSGLAGPYEQYF. The CDR3 DNA follows: TGTGCCAGCAGCTCCAGCCCCTCGGGACTAGCGGGGCCCTACGAGCAGTACTTC. The full variable domain, rest sourced from reference TRBV7-2 and TRBJ2-7, is GAGVSQSPSNKVTEKGKDVELRCDPISGHTALYWYRQSLGQGLEFLIYFQGNSAPDKSGLPSDRFSAERTGGSVSTLTIQRTQQEDSAVYLCASSSSPSGLAGPYEQYFGPGTRLTVT.

The chain's CDR3 is CASSVTSRSTDTQYF. CDR3 coding DNA: TGTGCCAGCAGTGTCACTAGCAGGAGCACAGATACGCAGTATTTT. The chain couples TRBV6-4 to TRBJ2-3, with D possibly TRBD2 on 6 matching bases. The CDR3 covers 15 residues. Deletions cut 4 bases from V and 0 bases from J, with 11 bases between. Per germline, CDR1 MRHNA and CDR2 SNTAGT.

This clone came up a few times. The CDR3 here is CASSLGDRPYEQYF. Written as DNA, the CDR3 is TGCGCCAGCAGCTTGGGGGACAGGCCGTACGAGCAGTACTTC. The rearrangement joins TRBV5-1 to TRBJ2-7; 8 bases are a match to TRBD1. Germline V gives CDR1 SGHRS, CDR2 YFSETQ. Germline trimming cut 0 bases from V and 4 bases from J; bases unmatched to any gene: 3. This CDR3 comprises 14 residues. Full variable domain (rest looked up from reference TRBV5-1 and TRBJ2-7): KAGVTQTPRYLIKTRGQQVTLSCSPISGHRSVSWYQQTPGQGLQFLFEYFSETQRNKGNFPGRFSGRQFSNSRSEMNVSTLELGDSALYLCASSLGDRPYEQYFGPGTRLTVT.

This clone was detected once. The chain is built from TRBV5-6 and TRBJ1-2; a possible D gene is TRBD1 (6 bases). V was shortened by 2 bases and J by 3 bases, with 8 bases between the two germline ends. CDR1 is SGHDT and CDR2 is YYEEEE in the germline V gene. The CDR3 covers 13 residues. DNA of the CDR3: TGTGCCAGCAGCTTAGGACAGTACTATGGCTACACCTTC. Encoded protein: CASSLGQYYGYTF.

The chain uses TRBV5-4 and TRBJ1-1; maybe TRBD1 (6 bases). Trimming shortened V by 4 bases and J by 9 bases, and 16 bases separated the two germline ends. CDR1 and CDR2 (germline): SGHNT, YYREEE (reference sequence). The CDR3 extends over 13 amino acids. This CDR3 reads CASSDTGLGKAFF. In DNA form, the CDR3 reads TGTGCCAGCAGCGATACAGGGTTGGGGAAAGCTTTCTTT.

The chain carries TRBV5-6 and TRBJ2-1, with D possibly being TRBD2 (5 bases). The length of the CDR3 is 15 residues. Germline loops: CDR1 SGHDT, CDR2 YYEEEE. V lost 3 bases, J lost 5 bases, and 15 bases lay in between. CDR3 residues: CASSSRGKANNEQFF. The CDR3 DNA sequence: TGTGCCAGCAGCTCGCGAGGGAAAGCCAACAATGAGCAGTTCTTC.

This clone was detected ten times or more. This rearrangement joins TRBV30 to TRBJ1-1, with D unresolved. This CDR3 spans 13 amino acids. Germline CDR1 reads GTSNPN; CDR2 reads SVGIG (reference sequence). Trimming left V 0 bases short and J 3 bases short, with 8 bases between. CDR3 nucleotides: TGTGCCTGGAGTGTAGCCGGGGACACTGAAGCTTTCTTT. As protein: CAWSVAGDTEAFF.

The chain recombines TRBV5-1 with TRBJ2-1, with D maybe TRBD1 (5 bases). Trimming cost V 0 bases and J 4 bases, with 17 bases left between them. Germline-derived CDR1 and CDR2 are SGHRS and YFSETQ. CDR3 length: 17 residues. CDR3: CASSLGVRTLDYNEQFF. As DNA, the CDR3 is TGCGCCAGCAGCTTGGGGGTTAGGACATTGGATTACAATGAGCAGTTCTTC.

The rearrangement links TRBV4-2 to TRBJ2-1; 12 bases fit TRBD2. Per germline, CDR1 LGHNA and CDR2 YNFKEQ. The trim removed 0 bases at V and 8 bases at J, leaving 5 bases unmatched. This CDR3 is built from 16 residues. As DNA, the CDR3 is TGTGCCAGCAGCCAAGATCGGCTAGCGGGAGGGGATGAGCAGTTCTTC. Translated, it gives CASSQDRLAGGDEQFF.